This T cell receptor (beta chain) stems from a study of vaccination effects on CD4 cells after COVID-19. The CDR3 covers 15 residues. Germline trimming cut 4 bases from V and 3 bases from J; bases unmatched to any gene: 6. Looked up from germline, CDR1 is SGHNT and CDR2 is YYREEE (reference sequence). Antigen-specific CD4+ T cells were first expanded with viral peptide pools by the ViraFEST assay and only then sequenced. Between days 9 and 10 of culture, CD4+ T cells were separated out. The person acquired a PCR-confirmed SARS-CoV-2 infection between March and December 2020. Researchers reported culturing two million PBMC in each well, adding around 10 IU/ml IL-2 and around 9.1 ug/ml peptides. A half-medium replacement with IL-2 medium was carried out on days 3 and 7. Data came from immunoSEQ multiplex PCR; TCRdb stores just in-frame clones and leaves some out. The sample lists around 46,000 clones, roughly four fifths occurring once.

Comments on this clone: Its antigen is undetermined.

This sequence originates from a human donor who had a prior SARS-CoV-2 infection. This chain joins TRBV5-4 and TRBJ2-3; 9 bases match TRBD1. This specimen was CD4+ T cells from PBMCs cultured with a peptide pool, taken before COVID-19 vaccination. The CDR3 spells CASSTGQGLTDTQYF. CDR3 in DNA: TGTGCCAGCAGCACAGGACAGGGGTTAACAGATACGCAGTATTTT.